This T cell receptor (beta chain) came from a study of T cell responses to AZD1222 COVID-19 vaccine. Regarding the study as a whole: White British ancestry dominated among donors, who included more females, and clonal diversity was possibly underestimated.

Assay: immunoSEQ multiplex PCR; the TCRdb copy retains only in-frame clones and omits some. The profile shows about 56,000 clones, 80% to 90% of them singletons. This clone showed up just a few times. The antigen is undetermined. The sequence was collected from an adult in good health. The starting material was peripheral blood, obtained on day 0 of AZD1222 vaccination.

The CDR3 sequence: CASSQDDDRLTEAFF. CDR3 nucleotide sequence: TGTGCCAGCAGCCAAGATGATGACAGACTCACTGAAGCTTTCTTT. V is TRBV4-2 and J is TRBJ1-1, with D possibly being TRBD1 (5 bases). Germline V gives CDR1 LGHNA, CDR2 YNFKEQ. The CDR3 consists of 15 residues. V lost 0 bases and J lost 4, with 12 bases in between.